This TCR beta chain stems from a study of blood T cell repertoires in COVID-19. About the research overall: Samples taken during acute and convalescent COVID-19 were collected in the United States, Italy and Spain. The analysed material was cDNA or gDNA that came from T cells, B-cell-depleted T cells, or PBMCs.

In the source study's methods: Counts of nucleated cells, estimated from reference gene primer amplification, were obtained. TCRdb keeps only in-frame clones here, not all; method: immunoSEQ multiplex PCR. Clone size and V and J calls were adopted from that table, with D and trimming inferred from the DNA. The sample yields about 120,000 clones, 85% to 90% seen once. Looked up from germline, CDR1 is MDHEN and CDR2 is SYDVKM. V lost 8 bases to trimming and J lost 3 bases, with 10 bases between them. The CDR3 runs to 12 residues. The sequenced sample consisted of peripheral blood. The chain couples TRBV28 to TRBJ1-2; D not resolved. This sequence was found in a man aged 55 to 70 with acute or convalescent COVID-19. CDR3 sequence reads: CASGGPYYGYTF. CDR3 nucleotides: TGTGCCAGCGGAGGACCCTACTATGGCTACACCTTC.